The 14 T cell receptor beta chains reported below all come from one sample, sequenced in a study of T cell responses to AZD1222 COVID-19 vaccine. Sequenced by immunoSEQ multiplex PCR; TCRdb stores in-frame clones only, minus some. The table includes about 150,000 clones, roughly 92% detected once. Here the sequenced sample was peripheral blood, taken on day 0 of AZD1222 vaccination. The source of these receptors is an adult in good health.

This chain uses TRBV3-1 (or the pseudogene TRBV3-2) with TRBJ2-3, with D uncertain. The CDR3 sequence is 13 residues long. CDR1 LGHDT and CDR2 YNNKEL come from the germline V gene (reference sequence). Trimming took 1 base from V and 9 from J, leaving 11 bases between them. The CDR3 loop is CASSQVGVITQYF. The CDR3, as DNA: TGTGCCAGCAGCCAAGTCGGCGTTATCACGCAGTATTTT.

V is TRBV2 and J is TRBJ2-7; 9 bases fit TRBD1. The CDR3 totals 15 residues. V gave up 4 bases and J gave up 2 bases; unmatched junction bases: 6. CDR1 and CDR2 from the germline V gene are SNHLY and FYNNEI. The CDR3 DNA follows: TGTGCCAGCAGTGGGGACAGGGTGGGGACCTACGAGCAGTACTTC. As protein: CASSGDRVGTYEQYF.

The chain employs TRBV4-2 and TRBJ2-1; TRBD2 agrees at 8 bases. Germline CDR1 is LGHNA and CDR2 is YNFKEQ. The CDR3 contains 16 residues. J lost 7 bases, V lost 0 bases, and 8 bases had no gene match. This CDR3 is CASSQDLAGFLNEQFF. Written as DNA, the CDR3 is TGTGCCAGCAGCCAAGATTTAGCGGGGTTTTTAAATGAGCAGTTCTTC.

The V and J genes are TRBV7-8 and TRBJ1-2, with D possibly being TRBD1 (5 bases). There are 12 residues in the CDR3. V lost 5 bases, J lost 7 bases, and 11 bases lay in between. Germline CDR1 and CDR2: SGHVS and FQNEAQ. The CDR3, as DNA: TGTGCCAGCAGCCCGCCCGGGACTGGCTACACCTTC. Protein product: CASSPPGTGYTF.

This CDR3 reads CASSATGLAGTGGTGELFF. The CDR3 coding sequence is TGTGCCAGCAGCGCGACGGGACTAGCGGGGACAGGGGGCACCGGGGAGCTGTTTTTT. The chain carries TRBV9 and TRBJ2-2; 13 bases align to TRBD2. V shed 3 bases, J shed 4 bases, and the junction held 12 bases outside the gene matches. The germline gives CDR1 SGDLS, CDR2 YYNGEE. The CDR3 runs to 19 residues.

The CDR3 loop reads CASSYPRKGKDQPQHF. In DNA form, the CDR3 reads TGTGCCAGCAGTTACCCACGGAAGGGGAAGGATCAGCCCCAGCATTTT. The rearrangement joins TRBV28 to TRBJ1-5, with a weak D call TRBD1 (5 bases). Germline V gene lookup returns CDR1 MDHEN and CDR2 SYDVKM. Trimming cost V 4 bases and J 5 bases, with 18 bases left between them. CDR3 length equals 16 residues. Full variable domain (remainder filled in from reference TRBV28 and TRBJ1-5): DVKVTQSSRYLVKRTGEKVFLECVQDMDHENMFWYRQDPGLGLRLIYFSYDVKMKEKGDIPEGYSVSREKKERFSLILESASTNQTSMYLCASSYPRKGKDQPQHFGDGTRLSIL.

The CDR3, as DNA: TGTGCCAGCACCGCCAGGGTACCCACCGGGGAGCTGTTTTTT. Amino acid sequence: CASTARVPTGELFF. The rearrangement uses TRBV7-2 and TRBJ2-2; possible D gene TRBD1, 5 bases. Germline V gene lookup returns CDR1 SGHTA and CDR2 FQGNSA. This CDR3 contains 14 residues. Between the trimmed V and J ends, which lost 7 bases and 4 bases, there was a span of 13 bases.

The chain is built from TRBV7-2 and TRBJ2-7; TRBD1 aligns across 7 bases. The CDR3 length is 13 residues. The germline V gene has CDR1 SGHTA and CDR2 FQGNSA. The V segment lost 3 bases and the J segment 4 bases; nucleotides outside the gene matches: 3. CDR3 protein: CASSLNRGYEQYF. For the CDR3, the DNA is TGTGCCAGCAGCTTGAACAGGGGTTACGAGCAGTACTTC.

The sample holds one count of this clone. The chain employs TRBV24-1 and TRBJ1-1, with D possibly being TRBD1 (6 bases). The CDR3 has 12 amino acids. Per the germline V gene, CDR1 is KGHDR and CDR2 is SFDVKD. Trimming removed 0 bases at V and 9 bases at J, with 7 bases between. The CDR3 protein is CATSDLWGQAFF. DNA for the CDR3: TGTGCCACCAGTGATTTGTGGGGGCAAGCTTTCTTT.

This rearrangement joins TRBV16 to TRBJ2-1; 9 bases match TRBD1. V lost 0 bases to trimming and J lost 7 bases; unmatched junction nucleotides: 4. The V gene's germline CDR1 is KGHSY and CDR2 FQNENV. The CDR3 consists of 15 residues. The DNA for the CDR3 is TGTGCCAGCAGCCAATCGGGACAGGGTAATAATGAGCAGTTCTTC. This translates into CASSQSGQGNNEQFF.

The chain couples TRBV19 to TRBJ1-2; 10 positions agree with TRBD1. There are 15 residues in the CDR3. Germline lookup yields CDR1 LNHDA and CDR2 SQIVND (reference sequence). The CDR3 region is CASRGTGEVNYGYTF. In DNA form, the CDR3 reads TGTGCGTCAAGGGGGACAGGGGAAGTTAACTATGGCTACACCTTC.

The chain is built from TRBV27 and TRBJ2-7; 10 bases are shared with TRBD1. The J segment lost 3 bases and the V segment lost 5 bases, leaving 10 bases of the junction unmatched. The CDR3 contains 16 residues. Per germline, CDR1 MNHEY and CDR2 SMNVEV (reference sequence). The CDR3 DNA reads TGTGCCAGCAGTCCGCCCCCGGGACAGGGGATCTACGAGCAGTACTTC. Protein: CASSPPPGQGIYEQYF.

V usage is TRBV7-2 and J usage is TRBJ1-5; D is possibly TRBD1 (5 bases). V gave up 2 bases and J gave up 2 bases, with 13 bases separating them. Germline V gene sequence: CDR1 SGHTA, CDR2 FQGNSA. The CDR3 has 16 amino acids. The CDR3 region is CASSLTLGQRNQPQHF. The DNA for the CDR3 is TGTGCCAGCAGCTTAACCCTGGGGCAGCGCAATCAGCCCCAGCATTTT.

The rearrangement uses TRBV25-1 and TRBJ1-1, with TRBD1 as a possible D gene (6 bases). Germline-derived CDR1 and CDR2 are MGHDK and SYGVNS. The CDR3 is 13 residues long. Trimming stripped 10 bases from V and 5 bases from J, with 17 bases between. Here the CDR3 reads CATSYSRGTEAFF. The CDR3 nucleotides read TGTGCCACCTCGTACTCCAGGGGAACTGAAGCTTTCTTT.